One and the same sample provided the 20 T cell receptor beta chains below, sequenced in a study of cytomegalovirus exposure and HLA in healthy donors. The primer mix had 60 Vbeta and 13 Jbeta primers. Profiling relied on immunoSEQ multiplex PCR, and the TCRdb table lists in-frame clones only, not all of them. In the table there are more than 110,000 clones, nearly 10% of which are singletons. Sequenced sample: PBMCs. These TCRs come from a man aged 45-65 years in good health and CMV-seronegative.

J is TRBJ1-1 and V is TRBV7-9; D gene unclear. Germline-derived CDR1 and CDR2 are SEHNR and FQNEAQ (reference sequence). V was cut by 1 base and J by 2 bases, with 14 bases left in between. This CDR3 is built from 16 residues. The CDR3, as DNA: TGTGCCAGCAGCTTAGGTTCCGGGAATCCAAACACTGAAGCTTTCTTT. This encodes CASSLGSGNPNTEAFF.

The gene calls are TRBV14 and TRBJ1-2, with D hard to call. CDR1 and CDR2 (germline): SGHDN, FVKESK. Between the trimmed V and J ends, which lost 4 bases and 4 bases, there was a span of 16 bases. The CDR3 consists of 15 residues. The CDR3 is CASSRARGVFYGYTF. In nucleotides, the CDR3 is TGTGCCAGCAGCCGGGCACGGGGAGTCTTCTATGGCTACACCTTC.

This clone was seen just once. The chain is built from TRBV2 and TRBJ2-7, with 7 nucleotides matching TRBD2. J gave up 2 bases and V 10 bases, and 5 bases lay outside the gene matches. Germline lookup yields CDR1 SNHLY and CDR2 FYNNEI. The length of the CDR3 is 12 residues. The CDR3 DNA reads as TGTGCCAACGGGAGGTCCCCCTACGAGCAGTACTTC. Translated: CANGRSPYEQYF. Full variable domain (missing parts from reference TRBV2 and TRBJ2-7): EPEVTQTPSHQVTQMGQEVILRCVPISNHLYFYWYRQILGQKVEFLVSFYNNEISEKSEIFDDQFSVERPDGSNFTLKIRSTKLEDSAMYFCANGRSPYEQYFGPGTRLTVT.

The J gene is TRBJ1-1, the V gene TRBV28; TRBD1 aligns across 9 bases. The ends lost 4 bases at V and 4 bases at J; junction bases unmatched: 4. Germline V CDR1 and CDR2: MDHEN, SYDVKM. The CDR3 has 14 amino acids. CDR3 residues: CASSSGQGSTEAFF. For the CDR3, the DNA is TGTGCCAGCAGTTCGGGACAGGGAAGCACTGAAGCTTTCTTT.

This clone was counted a few times. This sequence joins TRBV23-1 and TRBJ1-2; D is perhaps TRBD1 (6 bases). Being an ORF, TRBV23-1 has a function that is uncertain. The CDR3 spans 15 residues. Trimming removed 3 bases at V and 3 bases at J, with 14 bases between. The CDR3 DNA reads as TGCGCCAGCAGTCATATAGACAGGACCGACTATGGCTACACCTTC. Translation: CASSHIDRTDYGYTF.

The genes are TRBV9 and TRBJ2-5; D is ambiguous. CDR1 SGDLS and CDR2 YYNGEE come from the germline V gene. V dropped 1 base and J dropped 5 bases, with 9 bases sitting between them. CDR3 length: 13 residues. CDR3 DNA sequence: TGTGCCAGCAGCGTATGGTTTCGGGAGACCCAGTACTTC. It codes for CASSVWFRETQYF.

This clone was observed a few times. This chain's CDR3 is CASLRDRGKGDEQYF. DNA of the CDR3: TGTGCCAGCCTCCGGGACAGGGGTAAGGGGGACGAGCAGTACTTC. This chain joins TRBV2 and TRBJ2-7; 10 bases align to TRBD1. V shed 8 bases and J 5 bases; nucleotides not matched to a gene: 12. This CDR3 is 15 amino acids long. The germline gives CDR1 SNHLY, CDR2 FYNNEI.

The rearrangement joins TRBV7-8 to TRBJ1-1; 7 positions agree with TRBD1. The CDR3 runs to 14 residues. V trimming: 7 bases; J trimming: 4 bases; junction bases outside the gene matches: 9. Germline V gives CDR1 SGHVS, CDR2 FQNEAQ. The CDR3 protein is CASTQGSGGTEAFF. Written as DNA, the CDR3 is TGTGCCAGCACCCAGGGGTCAGGGGGCACTGAAGCTTTCTTT.

The J gene is TRBJ1-1, the V gene TRBV7-9, with D hard to call. Trimming removed 0 bases at V and 1 base at J, with 6 bases between. The germline V gene encodes CDR1 SEHNR and CDR2 FQNEAQ (reference sequence). This CDR3 comprises 14 residues. As DNA, the CDR3 is TGTGCCAGCAGCTTAGCGCTGGCGAACACTGAAGCTTTCTTT. It codes for CASSLALANTEAFF.

J is TRBJ2-2 and V is TRBV5-1, with 8 positions matching TRBD1. Looked up from germline, CDR1 is SGHRS and CDR2 is YFSETQ. This CDR3 region has 16 residues. The V gene end was trimmed by 4 bases and the J gene end by 3 bases; junction bases not matched to a gene: 8. The CDR3 spells CASSLERQGYTGELFF. CDR3 sequence (DNA): TGCGCCAGCAGCCTAGAGAGACAGGGGTACACCGGGGAGCTGTTTTTT.

The chain is built from TRBV19 and TRBJ2-7; TRBD2 matches 7 bases. Trimming at V came to 6 bases and at J to 13 bases, leaving 9 bases not matched to a gene. CDR3 length: 11 residues. Germline loops: CDR1 LNHDA, CDR2 SQIVND (reference sequence). The CDR3 DNA is TGTGCCAGTAGCTCAGGGCTAGCGGTTTACTTC. Its translation: CASSSGLAVYF.

This clone showed up just a few times. The rearrangement uses TRBV5-1 and TRBJ2-1; D possibly corresponds to TRBD2 (5 bases). V lost 0 bases, J lost 6 bases, and 13 bases lay in between. The germline V gene has CDR1 SGHRS and CDR2 YFSETQ. The CDR3 runs 15 residues. The chain's CDR3 is CASSLVAGLANEQFF. DNA of the CDR3: TGCGCCAGCAGCTTGGTCGCGGGCCTCGCCAATGAGCAGTTCTTC.

The chain's CDR3 is CASSLQEGYEQYF. The CDR3 DNA is TGCGCCAGCAGCTTACAGGAGGGCTACGAGCAGTACTTC. This chain joins TRBV5-1 and TRBJ2-7; weak D call: TRBD2 (6 bases). CDR3 length: 13 residues. Trimming took off 2 bases at V and 3 bases at J, with 9 bases between the two ends. The germline V gene has CDR1 SGHRS and CDR2 YFSETQ.

The chain recombines TRBV18 with TRBJ2-5, with a possible D match to TRBD1 (6 bases). The length of the CDR3 is 14 residues. Germline V gene data show CDR1 as KGHSH and CDR2 as LQKENI. Trimming removed 6 bases from V and 1 base from J, with 12 bases in between. The CDR3 here is CASSSGTSQETQYF. DNA for the CDR3: TGTGCCAGCTCCTCCGGGACAAGCCAAGAGACCCAGTACTTC.

The J gene is TRBJ2-1, the V gene TRBV29-1, with 9 bases lining up with TRBD2. The V gene's germline CDR1 is SQVTM and CDR2 ANQGSEA. There are 12 residues in the CDR3. With 4 bases clipped from V and 8 bases from J, the junction kept 3 bases outside the gene matches. CDR3 bases: TGCAGCGTTGTGGCGGGGGGGGATGAGCAGTTCTTC. Translation: CSVVAGGDEQFF.

This chain uses TRBV5-1 with TRBJ2-5; TRBD1 aligns across 8 bases. V lost 3 bases and J lost 5; bases outside the gene matches: 6. The germline V gene encodes CDR1 SGHRS and CDR2 YFSETQ. The CDR3 totals 14 residues. CDR3: CASSSGQVDETQYF. CDR3 nucleotides: TGCGCCAGCAGCTCGGGACAGGTCGATGAGACCCAGTACTTC.

The chain employs TRBV29-1 and TRBJ2-7, with D tentatively TRBD2 (5 bases). The CDR3 has 12 amino acids. The V end lost 6 bases, the J end lost 2 bases, and 11 bases lay between the germline ends. Germline-derived CDR1 and CDR2 are SQVTM and ANQGSEA. CDR3 in amino acids: CSVKRKTYEQYV. In DNA, the CDR3 is TGCAGCGTGAAGCGGAAAACCTACGAGCAGTACGTC.

This CDR3 is CSAYDSGELFF. CDR3 coding DNA: TGCAGTGCTTACGACAGCGGGGAGCTGTTTTTT. The rearrangement links TRBV20-1 to TRBJ2-2; maybe TRBD1 (5 bases). Germline V gives CDR1 DFQATT, CDR2 SNEGSKA (reference sequence). The CDR3 is 11 amino acids. V was shortened by 5 bases and J by 7 bases, with 8 bases between the two germline ends.

The V call is TRBV18, the J call TRBJ1-1, with D hard to call. Germline V gene lookup returns CDR1 KGHSH and CDR2 LQKENI. V shed 3 bases and J shed 7 bases, with 9 bases lying between them. The CDR3 is made up of 12 amino acids. This CDR3 reads CASSPTGGEAFF. The CDR3, as DNA: TGTGCCAGCTCACCTACCGGCGGTGAAGCTTTCTTT.

This clone was detected a few times. The chain has TRBV28 and TRBJ2-7; the match to TRBD1 covers 12 bases. Germline trimming cut 7 bases from V and 5 bases from J; bases unmatched to any gene: 9. The CDR3 loop spans 15 amino acids. CDR1 MDHEN and CDR2 SYDVKM come from the germline V gene. The CDR3 loop is CASTLGDRGLDEQYF. As DNA, the CDR3 is TGTGCCAGCACCCTTGGGGACAGGGGGCTTGACGAGCAGTACTTC.